This section outlines one TCR beta chain sequence together with its context. Clones were sequenced by immunoSEQ multiplex PCR, and TCRdb holds only the in-frame ones, with some missing. The profile shows just over 80,000 clones, more than 75% of them singletons. The CDR3 extends over 15 amino acids. Germline V gives CDR1 LNHNV, CDR2 YYDKDF (reference sequence). The V segment lost 0 bases and the J segment 7 bases; nucleotides outside the gene matches: 6. The sample originates from a study of blood T cell repertoires in COVID-19. Study at large: Whether acute or convalescent, the COVID-19 samples came from the United States, Italy and Spain.

This TCR was recovered from a woman older than 75 with active or convalescent COVID-19. Sequencing was performed on peripheral blood. The chain carries TRBV15 and TRBJ1-5; 7 bases are shared with TRBD1. CDR3 bases: TGTGCCACCAGCAGAGATATTAGGGGGCGACAGCCCCAGCATTTT. Translation: CATSRDIRGRQPQHF.